The TCR beta chain under discussion was sequenced for a study of Graves' ophthalmopathy and Graves' hyperthyroidism. V dropped 2 bases and J dropped 3 bases, with 19 bases sitting between them. Germline lookup yields CDR1 SGHTA and CDR2 FQGNSA. This CDR3 contains 17 residues. There are many counts of this clonotype. Its cognate antigen is unknown. A duration under 3 months, NOSPECS ≥4, CAS ≥3 and moderate-to-severe activity characterized the donors with ophthalmopathy. Other autoimmune disease, uncontrolled infection, pregnancy and lactation led to exclusion. Regarding the study as a whole: Ophthalmopathy progression was predicted with 55% to 71% sensitivity and around 78% specificity. Ophthalmopathy versus stable hyperthyroidism: 13-signature model gave 85% to 90% sensitivity, 80% to 84% specificity.

Amplified material comprised TCR beta CDR3 regions derived from RNA transcripts. Scientists carried out first-round RT-PCR using HTBI primers and then a second-round multiplex PCR. TCRdb re-derived calls from the multiplex PCR reads in MiXCR, one entry per CDR3 protein. The sample holds about 640,000 distinct CDR3 sequences, roughly 41% seen once. The sequence derives from an adult man with Graves' ophthalmopathy. This rearrangement joins TRBV7-2 to TRBJ2-5; the D gene could be TRBD1 or TRBD2 (5 bases each). The sequenced sample was peripheral blood. CDR3 loop: CASSLRGRGGQKETQYF. CDR3 DNA sequence: TGTGCCAGCAGCTTAAGAGGCCGGGGCGGCCAAAAAGAGACCCAGTACTTC.